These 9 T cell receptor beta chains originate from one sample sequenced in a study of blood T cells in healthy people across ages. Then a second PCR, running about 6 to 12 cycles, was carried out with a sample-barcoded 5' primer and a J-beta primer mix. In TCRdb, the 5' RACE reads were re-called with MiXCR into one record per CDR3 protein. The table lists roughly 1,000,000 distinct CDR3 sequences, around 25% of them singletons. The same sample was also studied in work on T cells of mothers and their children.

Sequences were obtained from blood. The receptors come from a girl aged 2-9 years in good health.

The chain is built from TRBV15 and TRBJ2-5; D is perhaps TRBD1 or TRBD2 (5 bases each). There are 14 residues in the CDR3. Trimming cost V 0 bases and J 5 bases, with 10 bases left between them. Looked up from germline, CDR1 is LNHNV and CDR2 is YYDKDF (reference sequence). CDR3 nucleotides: TGTGCCACCAGCAGAGATTTGGGGGAGGAGACCCAGTACTTC. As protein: CATSRDLGEETQYF.

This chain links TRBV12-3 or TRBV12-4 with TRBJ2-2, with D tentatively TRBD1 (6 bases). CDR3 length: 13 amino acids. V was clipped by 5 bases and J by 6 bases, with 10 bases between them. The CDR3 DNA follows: TGTGCCAGCAGTCGAAGACAGGCCGGGGAGCTGTTTTTT. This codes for CASSRRQAGELFF.

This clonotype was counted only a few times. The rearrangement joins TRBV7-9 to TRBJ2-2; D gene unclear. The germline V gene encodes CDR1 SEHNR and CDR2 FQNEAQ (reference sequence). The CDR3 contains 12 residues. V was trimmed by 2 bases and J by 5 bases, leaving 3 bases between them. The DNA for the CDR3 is TGTGCCAGCAGCTTACAAACCGGGGAGCTGTTTTTT. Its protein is CASSLQTGELFF.

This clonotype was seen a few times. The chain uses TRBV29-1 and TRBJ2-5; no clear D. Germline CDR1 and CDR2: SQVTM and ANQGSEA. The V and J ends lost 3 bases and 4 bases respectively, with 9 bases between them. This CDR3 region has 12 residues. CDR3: CSVDGSLETQYF. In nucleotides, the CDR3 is TGCAGCGTTGATGGTTCTTTAGAGACCCAGTACTTC.

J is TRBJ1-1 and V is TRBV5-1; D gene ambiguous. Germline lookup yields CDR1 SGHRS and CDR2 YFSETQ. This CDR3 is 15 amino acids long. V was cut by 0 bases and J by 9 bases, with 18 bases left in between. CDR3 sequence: CASSLASGEGRKAFF. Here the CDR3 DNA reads TGCGCCAGCAGCTTGGCCAGTGGAGAGGGAAGGAAAGCTTTCTTT. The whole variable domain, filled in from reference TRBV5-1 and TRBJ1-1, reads KAGVTQTPRYLIKTRGQQVTLSCSPISGHRSVSWYQQTPGQGLQFLFEYFSETQRNKGNFPGRFSGRQFSNSRSEMNVSTLELGDSALYLCASSLASGEGRKAFFGQGTRLTVV.

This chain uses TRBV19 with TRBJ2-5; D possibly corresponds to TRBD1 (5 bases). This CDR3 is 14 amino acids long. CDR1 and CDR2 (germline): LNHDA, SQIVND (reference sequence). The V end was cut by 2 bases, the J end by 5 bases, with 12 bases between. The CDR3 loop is CASSIPGSEETQYF. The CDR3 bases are TGTGCCAGTAGTATACCAGGGTCGGAGGAGACCCAGTACTTC. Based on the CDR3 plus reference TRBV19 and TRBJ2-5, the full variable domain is DGGITQSPKYLFRKEGQNVTLSCEQNLNHDAMYWYRQDPGQGLRLIYYSQIVNDFQKGDIAEGYSVSREKKESFPLTVTSAQKNPTAFYLCASSIPGSEETQYFGPGTRLLVL.

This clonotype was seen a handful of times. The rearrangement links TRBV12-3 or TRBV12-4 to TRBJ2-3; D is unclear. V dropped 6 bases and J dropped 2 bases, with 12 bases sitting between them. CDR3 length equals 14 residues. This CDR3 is CASSPDGPTDTQYF. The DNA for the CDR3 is TGTGCCAGCAGCCCGGACGGACCCACAGATACGCAGTATTTT.

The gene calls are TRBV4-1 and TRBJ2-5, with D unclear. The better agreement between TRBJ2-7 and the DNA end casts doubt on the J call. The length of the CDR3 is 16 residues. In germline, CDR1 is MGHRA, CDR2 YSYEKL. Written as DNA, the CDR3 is TGCGCCAGCAGCCAAGAGCCCCGGGCCGCATACTACGAGCAGTACTTC. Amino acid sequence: CASSQEPRAAYYEQYF.

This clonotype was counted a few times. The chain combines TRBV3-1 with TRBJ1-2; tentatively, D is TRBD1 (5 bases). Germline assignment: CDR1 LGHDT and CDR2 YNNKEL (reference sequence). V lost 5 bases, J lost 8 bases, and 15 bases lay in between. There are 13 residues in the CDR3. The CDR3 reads CASSDLIRDGYTF. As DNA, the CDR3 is TGTGCCAGCAGCGACCTCATAAGGGACGGCTACACCTTC. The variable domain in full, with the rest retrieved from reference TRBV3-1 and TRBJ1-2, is DTAVSQTPKYLVTQMGNDKSIKCEQNLGHDTMYWYKQDSKKFLKIMFSYNNKELIINETVPNRFSPKSPDKAHLNLHINSLELGDSAVYFCASSDLIRDGYTFGSGTRLTVV.